This T cell receptor (beta chain) was found in a study of metastatic and nonmetastatic thyroid tumors. On the study more broadly: Samples came from malignant and benign thyroid patients, and repertoires were compared across blood and tumor or nodule tissue. Broader study findings: Malignant thyroid tumors reportedly had TCR beta diversity that was significantly higher than in benign nodules, in blood and tumor.

TCRdb reanalyzed the PCR reads with MiXCR. The sample records 15,000 or so clones, approximately 15% being singletons. Concerning this clone itself: Its antigen is as yet unknown.

V lost 5 bases, J lost 6 bases, and 8 bases stayed unmatched. The CDR3 runs 14 residues. All patients were untreated before thyroid surgery. Sequencing used blood. V usage is TRBV12-3 or TRBV12-4 and J usage is TRBJ2-3, with TRBD1 matching over 7 bases. This receptor was obtained from a female donor with papillary thyroid cancer or a benign thyroid nodule (not recorded which). Some clones in this sample may be carry-over from other donors' samples. The CDR3 nucleotides are TGTGCCAGCAGTCCCAGACAGGGTGCGGATACGCAGTATTTT. Translating gives CASSPRQGADTQYF.